The clone carrying this TCR beta chain has a single count. The source of the sample is a study of blood T cell repertoires in COVID-19. Background on the study: There were acute and convalescent COVID-19 samples, and they came from the United States, Italy and Spain. From T cells, B-cell-depleted T cells, or PBMCs came the material, which was cDNA or gDNA.

Authors' methods: Cell counts per sample came from amplifying reference gene primers. TCRdb's copy holds only in-frame clones and misses some; the assay was immunoSEQ multiplex PCR. The V and J calls and the clone size are those of that table, but D and trimming were determined from the DNA. The sample carries around 200,000 clones, 80% to 85% recorded once. The CDR3 has 14 amino acids. Germline assignment: CDR1 MDHEN and CDR2 SYDVKM. V was cut by 2 bases and J by 5 bases, with 12 bases left in between. The V and J genes are TRBV28 and TRBJ1-2; no reliable D call. Material: peripheral blood. This clonotype originated in a human donor in a cohort sampled during active COVID-19. CDR3 nucleotide sequence: TGTGCCAGCAGTTTAGGTCAGAATACATATGGCTACACCTTC. It specifies CASSLGQNTYGYTF.